What follows are 28 T cell receptor beta chains derived from one specimen sequenced in a study of T cells after yellow fever vaccination. TCRdb called the 5' RACE reads again in MiXCR, with one record for every CDR3 protein. Of 250,000 to 300,000 distinct CDR3 sequences in the sample, around 8.6% are singletons; the top ten hold about 3.5%. This specimen consisted of CD4+ T cells sorted from PBMCs, obtained 5 days after the yellow fever booster vaccination. These receptors came from a man in his late teens or twenties who received the YFV17D yellow fever vaccine.

The chain uses TRBV5-1 and TRBJ2-5, with D perhaps assigned TRBD1 or TRBD2 (5 bases each). Germline CDR1 is SGHRS and CDR2 is YFSETQ. The CDR3 loop spans 13 amino acids. V shed 2 bases and J shed 5 bases, with 10 bases lying between them. The CDR3 region has the DNA TGCGCCAGCAGCTTTCCCGGGACGGAGACCCAGTACTTC. Its translation: CASSFPGTETQYF. The variable domain in full, completed from reference TRBV5-1 and TRBJ2-5, reads KAGVTQTPRYLIKTRGQQVTLSCSPISGHRSVSWYQQTPGQGLQFLFEYFSETQRNKGNFPGRFSGRQFSNSRSEMNVSTLELGDSALYLCASSFPGTETQYFGPGTRLLVL.

This clonotype was detected many times. This rearrangement joins TRBV12-3 or TRBV12-4 to TRBJ2-3; TRBD2 is a possible D gene (7 bases). The CDR3 totals 15 residues. V shed 7 bases and J shed 2 bases, with 16 bases lying between them. As DNA, the CDR3 is TGTGCCAGCATCCCAAGGGGGGGGGCCACAGATACGCAGTATTTT. Translating it yields CASIPRGGATDTQYF.

This clonotype has a handful of counts. The rearrangement joins TRBV3-1 to TRBJ2-5; maybe TRBD2 (5 bases). CDR3 length: 13 amino acids. Germline CDR1 is LGHDT and CDR2 is YNNKEL (reference sequence). Trimming left V 4 bases short and J 7 bases short, with 13 bases between. In DNA, the CDR3 is TGTGCCAGCAGCCGGAACGGGGAAGTGACCCAGTACTTC. This gives the protein CASSRNGEVTQYF.

The V gene is TRBV3-1, the J gene TRBJ2-2; D unresolved. V was shortened by 4 bases and J by 6 bases, with 12 bases between the two germline ends. The CDR3 is 14 amino acids. Germline lookup yields CDR1 LGHDT and CDR2 YNNKEL (reference sequence). The CDR3: CASSPSVGSGELFF. The DNA for the CDR3 is TGTGCCAGCAGCCCGTCCGTGGGGTCCGGGGAGCTGTTTTTT. Based on the CDR3 plus reference TRBV3-1 and TRBJ2-2, the full variable domain is DTAVSQTPKYLVTQMGNDKSIKCEQNLGHDTMYWYKQDSKKFLKIMFSYNNKELIINETVPNRFSPKSPDKAHLNLHINSLELGDSAVYFCASSPSVGSGELFFGEGSRLTVL.

The chain recombines TRBV5-1 with TRBJ1-1; tentative D call: TRBD1 (5 bases). Germline V gene lookup returns CDR1 SGHRS and CDR2 YFSETQ. The CDR3 runs to 16 residues. Trimming removed 0 bases from V and 0 bases from J, with 12 bases in between. CDR3 residues: CASSLATGQMNTEAFF. The CDR3 DNA sequence: TGCGCCAGCAGCTTGGCAACAGGTCAAATGAACACTGAAGCTTTCTTT. The full variable domain, with the rest looked up from reference TRBV5-1 and TRBJ1-1, is KAGVTQTPRYLIKTRGQQVTLSCSPISGHRSVSWYQQTPGQGLQFLFEYFSETQRNKGNFPGRFSGRQFSNSRSEMNVSTLELGDSALYLCASSLATGQMNTEAFFGQGTRLTVV.

This clonotype was counted ten times or more. V gene TRBV9 combines with J gene TRBJ2-5; D uncertain. Trimming took off 3 bases at V and 1 base at J, with 10 bases between the two ends. CDR3 size: 14 residues. CDR1 is SGDLS and CDR2 is YYNGEE in the germline V gene. The DNA for the CDR3 is TGTGCCAGCAGCGCCTTCTGGGGCCAAGAGACCCAGTACTTC. Translation gives CASSAFWGQETQYF.

This clonotype was observed a handful of times. The chain has TRBV28 and TRBJ2-7, with D hard to call. The CDR3 extends over 15 amino acids. V lost 8 bases, J lost 3 bases, and 20 bases lay in between. In germline, CDR1 is MDHEN, CDR2 SYDVKM. The CDR3 here is CASRDGPGGFYEQYV. The DNA of the CDR3 is TGTGCCAGCCGAGACGGGCCCGGTGGATTCTACGAGCAGTACGTC.

This clonotype was detected only a few times. This sequence joins TRBV5-6 and TRBJ2-3, with D possibly matching TRBD2 (5 bases). V gave up 0 bases and J gave up 5 bases, with 13 bases separating them. This CDR3 has 15 residues. CDR1 and CDR2 (germline): SGHDT, YYEEEE. CDR3 bases: TGTGCCAGCAGCTTGGAAGTTTTCGGGGAAGATACGCAGTATTTT. This codes for CASSLEVFGEDTQYF.

In this sample, this clonotype turned up a few times. The chain couples TRBV7-2 to TRBJ1-2, with 11 bases matching TRBD1. The CDR3 contains 16 residues. V shed 3 bases, J shed 4 bases, and the junction held 7 bases outside the gene matches. Germline assignment: CDR1 SGHTA and CDR2 FQGNSA. The CDR3 loop is CASSFGQGALSYGYTF. In DNA, the CDR3 is TGTGCCAGCAGCTTCGGACAGGGGGCTTTGAGCTATGGCTACACCTTC. The complete variable domain, with remaining parts taken from reference TRBV7-2 and TRBJ1-2, reads GAGVSQSPSNKVTEKGKDVELRCDPISGHTALYWYRQSLGQGLEFLIYFQGNSAPDKSGLPSDRFSAERTGGSVSTLTIQRTQQEDSAVYLCASSFGQGALSYGYTFGSGTRLTVV.

This sequence joins TRBV20-1 and TRBJ2-1; D perhaps matches TRBD2 (6 bases). CDR1 and CDR2 (germline): DFQATT, SNEGSKA (reference sequence). Trimming removed 1 base from V and 11 bases from J, with 18 bases in between. This CDR3 has 14 amino acids. CDR3 nucleotide sequence: TGCAGTGCTAGAGGGAGCGGGCCCGGGCACCAGCAGTTCTTC. It specifies CSARGSGPGHQQFF.

In its sample, this clonotype was seen many times. The V call is TRBV6-1, the J call TRBJ1-2, with 8 bases aligning to TRBD1. The length of the CDR3 is 15 residues. J was trimmed by 7 bases and V by 2 bases; bases with no gene match: 9. In germline, CDR1 is MNHNS, CDR2 SASEGT. DNA for the CDR3: TGTGCCAGCAGTGAATCAGGGCAGGGGGCTGGTGGCTACACCTTC. It translates to CASSESGQGAGGYTF.

V is TRBV7-2 and J is TRBJ1-1; D is uncertain. Germline CDR1 is SGHTA and CDR2 is FQGNSA. The CDR3 consists of 15 residues. The V end lost 5 bases, the J end lost 4 bases, and 17 bases lay between the germline ends. The chain's CDR3 is CASSTSQMRGTEAFF. The CDR3 bases are TGTGCCAGCAGCACATCACAGATGCGGGGCACTGAAGCTTTCTTT.

V and J are TRBV7-2 and TRBJ2-7, with D uncertain. V lost 1 base, J lost 0 bases, and 13 bases lay in between. The CDR3 totals 16 residues. The germline gives CDR1 SGHTA, CDR2 FQGNSA. CDR3 in DNA: TGTGCCAGCAGCTTAGTGGGTGGGAAAAGCTCCTACGAGCAGTACTTC. Protein product: CASSLVGGKSSYEQYF.

The chain uses TRBV7-9 and TRBJ1-5, with a weak D call TRBD1 (6 bases). Trimming pared 3 bases from V and 1 base from J, leaving 16 bases between. Germline lookup yields CDR1 SEHNR and CDR2 FQNEAQ (reference sequence). The CDR3 runs 17 residues. In nucleotides, the CDR3 is TGTGCCAGCAGCTTGTCCTCAGGGGCGGGGAGCAATCAGCCCCAGCATTTT. Its protein product is CASSLSSGAGSNQPQHF.

The chain uses TRBV9 and TRBJ1-1; D is unresolved. Germline V gene lookup returns CDR1 SGDLS and CDR2 YYNGEE. V was clipped by 0 bases and J by 0 bases, with 3 bases between them. This CDR3 has 13 residues. CDR3 protein: CASSVAMNTEAFF. CDR3 in DNA: TGTGCCAGCAGCGTAGCCATGAACACTGAAGCTTTCTTT. Using reference TRBV9 and TRBJ1-1 for the parts outside the CDR3, the full variable domain is DSGVTQTPKHLITATGQRVTLRCSPRSGDLSVYWYQQSLDQGLQFLIQYYNGEERAKGNILERFSAQQFPDLHSELNLSSLELGDSALYFCASSVAMNTEAFFGQGTRLTVV.

This clonotype was picked up a small number of times. The V gene is TRBV6-5, the J gene TRBJ2-3; a possible D gene is TRBD1 (6 bases). The CDR3 has 15 residues. The V and J ends lost 5 bases and 0 bases respectively, with 12 bases between them. CDR1 and CDR2 (germline): MNHEY, SVGAGI. The CDR3 here is CASSTTGFSTDTQYF. CDR3 in DNA: TGTGCCAGCAGTACGACAGGCTTCAGCACAGATACGCAGTATTTT.

This chain uses TRBV18 with TRBJ1-1; a possible D gene is TRBD1 (5 bases). The CDR3 is 15 amino acids. V lost 0 bases to trimming and J lost 1 base, with 9 bases between them. Germline V CDR1 and CDR2: KGHSH, LQKENI. CDR3 nucleotide sequence: TGTGCCAGCTCACCACCGGGGACTGCGAACACTGAAGCTTTCTTT. It specifies CASSPPGTANTEAFF.

This clonotype appeared many times. The gene calls are TRBV12-3 or TRBV12-4 and TRBJ1-2; the match to TRBD1 covers 8 bases. The CDR3 is 14 residues long. J was trimmed by 6 bases and V by 6 bases; bases with no gene match: 9. The DNA for the CDR3 is TGTGCCAGCAGCGAACCCCAGGGGGCTCATGGCTACACCTTC. Translating gives CASSEPQGAHGYTF.

This clonotype showed up just a few times. This chain connects TRBV27 to TRBJ1-2; D gene uncertain. Trimming took off 4 bases at V and 2 bases at J, with 8 bases between the two ends. In germline, CDR1 is MNHEY, CDR2 SMNVEV (reference sequence). The CDR3 consists of 13 residues. In DNA form, the CDR3 reads TGTGCCAGCAGTTCGGGAATCAACTATGGCTACACCTTC. Its protein is CASSSGINYGYTF.

The rearrangement joins TRBV7-9 to TRBJ1-1; the D is unclear. Trimming took 5 bases from V and 1 from J, leaving 14 bases between them. From germline, CDR1 is SEHNR and CDR2 FQNEAQ (reference sequence). The CDR3 totals 15 residues. The CDR3 DNA is TGTGCCAGCAGCCCTCTCTTGGCCCGGAACACTGAAGCTTTCTTT. Translated, it gives CASSPLLARNTEAFF.

The chain is built from TRBV20-1 and TRBJ2-5; 9 bases map to TRBD2. The V segment lost 5 bases and the J segment 4 bases; nucleotides outside the gene matches: 14. This CDR3 has 16 amino acids. Germline V gene sequence: CDR1 DFQATT, CDR2 SNEGSKA (reference sequence). The CDR3 region is CSAPKAGTSPRETQYF. As DNA, the CDR3 is TGCAGTGCTCCGAAGGCCGGGACTAGCCCCAGAGAGACCCAGTACTTC.

The V gene is TRBV4-2, the J gene TRBJ1-6, with D maybe TRBD1 (5 bases). Germline V gene sequence: CDR1 LGHNA, CDR2 YNFKEQ. The length of the CDR3 is 14 residues. V gave up 4 bases and J gave up 6 bases, with 10 bases separating them. This CDR3 reads CASSPQELNSPLHF. The CDR3 DNA is TGTGCCAGCAGCCCACAGGAACTTAATTCACCCCTCCACTTT.

This chain connects TRBV20-1 to TRBJ1-1, with 9 bases that match TRBD1. The germline V gene has CDR1 DFQATT and CDR2 SNEGSKA (reference sequence). The CDR3 has 14 residues. The V segment lost 0 bases and the J segment 8 bases; nucleotides outside the gene matches: 7. The CDR3 is CSAREGGTGTEAFF. The CDR3, as DNA: TGCAGTGCTAGAGAAGGGGGGACAGGGACGGAAGCTTTCTTT.

This chain joins TRBV7-2 and TRBJ2-1; 9 positions agree with TRBD1. The ends lost 2 bases at V and 6 bases at J; junction bases unmatched: 11. The CDR3 runs 17 residues. CDR1 is SGHTA, CDR2 FQGNSA, per germline. The CDR3 loop reads CASSLQQGAGWGNEQFF. For the CDR3, the DNA is TGTGCCAGCAGCTTACAACAGGGGGCGGGTTGGGGCAATGAGCAGTTCTTC.

This clonotype has a handful of counts. The chain uses TRBV18 and TRBJ1-1; no clear D. The CDR3 loop spans 12 amino acids. The germline V gene has CDR1 KGHSH and CDR2 LQKENI. Between the trimmed V and J ends, which lost 7 bases and 5 bases, there was a span of 11 bases. The CDR3 region has the DNA TGTGCCAGCTGGGCCGCGGAGACTGAAGCTTTCTTT. It yields the protein CASWAAETEAFF.

In this sample, this clonotype turned up many times. CDR3 sequence (DNA): TGCAGCGTTGAAGCCGCAGGGCTGGGGATTCAGTACTTC. Encoded protein: CSVEAAGLGIQYF. The gene calls are TRBV29-1 and TRBJ2-4, with D possibly being TRBD1 (5 bases). Germline CDR1 SQVTM, CDR2 ANQGSEA. The CDR3 spans 13 residues. Trimming removed 1 base from V and 10 bases from J, with 14 bases in between. The variable domain in full, completed from reference TRBV29-1 and TRBJ2-4, reads SAVISQKPSRDICQRGTSLTIQCQVDSQVTMMFWYRQQPGQSLTLIATANQGSEATYESGFVIDKFPISRPNLTFSTLTVSNMSPEDSSIYLCSVEAAGLGIQYFGAGTRLSVL.

At least ten counts were recorded for this clonotype. The rearrangement joins TRBV7-9 to TRBJ2-7; 9 bases agree with TRBD1. The CDR3 runs to 13 residues. J was trimmed by 5 bases and V by 6 bases; bases with no gene match: 5. CDR1 is SEHNR and CDR2 is FQNEAQ in the germline V gene (reference sequence). CDR3 amino acids: CASRSTGGNEQYV. DNA of the CDR3: TGTGCCAGCAGGTCGACAGGGGGTAACGAGCAGTACGTC.

The rearrangement links TRBV30 to TRBJ1-1, with 7 nucleotides matching TRBD1. CDR3 size: 14 residues. V trimming: 3 bases; J trimming: 4 bases; junction bases outside the gene matches: 8. CDR1 is GTSNPN, CDR2 SVGIG, per germline (reference sequence). Here the CDR3 DNA reads TGTGCCTGGAGCGAACAGGGGAAGGGCACTGAAGCTTTCTTT. It is translated as CAWSEQGKGTEAFF.